This T cell receptor beta chain was profiled in a study of T cell responses to AZD1222 COVID-19 vaccine. Concerning this clone itself: Its antigen is not identified.

Study-level results: Only a handful of AZD1222 recipients, six or seven in all, had baseline seropositivity.

Clones were sequenced by immunoSEQ multiplex PCR, and TCRdb holds only the in-frame ones, with some missing. The repertoire has 150,000 to 160,000 clones, roughly 90% of them found once; the top ten carry less than 1.6%. Germline V gene lookup returns CDR1 MNHEY and CDR2 SMNVEV (reference sequence). With V trimmed by 9 bases and J by 6 bases, 7 bases remained unmatched. CDR3 length equals 12 residues. Sequencing used peripheral blood, obtained 28 days after the second AZD1222 dose. This sequence was found in an adult who received the AZD1222 COVID-19 vaccine. The chain couples TRBV27 to TRBJ1-2; 7 bases match TRBD1. CDR3 nucleotide sequence: TGTGCCAGTCCCAAGACAGGGCATGGCTACACCTTC. This translates into CASPKTGHGYTF.